This is a list of T cell receptor beta chains from one sample in a study of human T cells and chemical hapten exposure. TCRdb ran MiXCR on the RACE reads and lists one entry per CDR3 protein. The sample holds about 80,000 distinct CDR3 sequences, about 9.4% seen once. Here the sequenced sample was whole blood, taken in connection with sensitization to the hapten diphenylcyclopropenone (DPC). The receptors stem from a woman in her forties or fifties with alopecia areata. Some clones in this sample may be carry-over from other donors' samples. Each CDR3 is given with its conserved first and last residue. D genes are given only for firm matches. A clone size is listed for some rows: how often the clone was seen (once, few, many), or a class if it is expanded.

>-|TRBV28|TRBJ2-1|few
CASSFNPPSYNEQFF
TGTGCCAGCAGTTTTAATCCGCCCTCCTACAATGAGCAGTTCTTC
>-|TRBV7-2|TRBJ2-7|-
CASSFDPGPTYEQYF
TGTGCCAGCAGCTTCGATCCCGGGCCCACCTACGAGCAGTACTTC
>-|TRBV7-3|TRBJ1-4|few
CASSLTPLSVRKEKLFF
TGTGCCAGCAGCTTAACGCCCTTAAGCGTGCGGAAAGAAAAACTGTTTTTT
>TRBD2|TRBV4-2|TRBJ2-1|few
CASSQDRGSSGSNEQFF
TGTGCCAGCAGCCAAGATCGGGGGTCTAGCGGGAGCAATGAGCAGTTCTTC
>TRBD2|TRBV20-1|TRBJ2-7|few
CSARGTIGYEQYF
TGCAGTGCTAGGGGGACTATCGGCTACGAGCAGTACTTC
>-|TRBV6-6|TRBJ2-6|few
CASLLTGASGANVLTF
TGTGCCAGCCTACTAACGGGGGCCTCTGGGGCCAACGTCCTGACTTTC
>-|TRBV12-3/TRBV12-4|TRBJ2-7|-
CASSLERYEQYF
TGTGCCAGCAGTTTAGAGAGGTACGAGCAGTACTTC
>-|TRBV7-7|TRBJ2-3|few
CASSLGLYEGTDTQYF
TGTGCTAGCAGCTTAGGCCTCTACGAGGGCACAGATACGCAGTATTTT
>-|TRBV20-1|TRBJ2-7|-
CSALTGRLSYEQYF
TGCAGTGCTCTGACTGGAAGACTGAGCTACGAGCAGTACTTC
>TRBD1|TRBV3-1|TRBJ1-6|few
CASSRGQGNSPLHF
TGTGCCAGCAGCCGCGGACAGGGGAATTCACCCCTCCACTTT
>-|TRBV7-9|TRBJ2-2|many
CASSYDNTGELFF
TGTGCCAGCAGCTATGACAACACCGGGGAGCTGTTTTTT
>-|TRBV11-2|TRBJ1-3|many
CASSRDGISGNTIYF
TGTGCCAGCAGCCGGGACGGGATCTCTGGAAACACCATATATTTT
>-|TRBV6-2/TRBV6-3|TRBJ2-4|few
CASRTERDKNIQYF
TGTGCCAGCAGAACAGAAAGAGACAAAAACATTCAGTACTTC